This paragraph reports one T cell receptor beta chain. The record originates from a study of blood T cell repertoires in COVID-19. Trimming left V 7 bases short and J 0 bases short, with 10 bases between. CDR3 length equals 13 residues. Germline CDR1 and CDR2: SNHLY and FYNNEI. All enrollees were roughly 18 to 100 years old and from fewer than 25 US areas. Study processing details: Estimation of nucleated cell counts relied on the amplification of reference gene primers. Produced via immunoSEQ multiplex PCR; TCRdb's table is partial and in-frame only. D and trimming come from the DNA, and the V and J calls and clone size come from that table. The sample includes 400,000 to 550,000 clones, roughly nine tenths of them seen just once.

This chain uses TRBV2 with TRBJ2-7; D is undetermined. Sequencing was performed on PBMCs or T cells enriched from blood (not recorded which). The sequence came from a woman aged 18-30 years with acute COVID-19. The CDR3 DNA is TGTGCCAGCAACAGAAAGTACTCCTACGAGCAGTACTTC. This encodes CASNRKYSYEQYF.